Listed here are 14 T cell receptor beta chains from one sample, sequenced in a study of cytomegalovirus exposure and HLA in healthy donors. Use of 60 Vbeta and 13 Jbeta primers characterized the PCR. Measured with immunoSEQ multiplex PCR; TCRdb has only the in-frame clones, and not every one. Counted here are fewer than 120,000 clones, around 80% occurring once; the ten biggest clones make up less than 7.5%. Source material: PBMCs. These TCRs come from a young man in good health and CMV-seropositive.

The rearrangement uses TRBV18 and TRBJ2-1; 8 positions agree with TRBD2. CDR3 length: 15 amino acids. Germline-derived CDR1 and CDR2 are KGHSH and LQKENI. V trimming: 5 bases; J trimming: 0 bases; junction bases outside the gene matches: 3. The CDR3 nucleotides are TGTGCCAGCTCAGCTAGCGGGTCCTCCTACAATGAGCAGTTCTTC. The encoded protein is CASSASGSSYNEQFF.

This chain links TRBV4-1 with TRBJ2-2; D is perhaps TRBD1 (6 bases). The CDR3 is 17 residues long. In germline, CDR1 is MGHRA, CDR2 YSYEKL. V was cut by 3 bases and J by 9 bases, with 23 bases left in between. CDR3 residues: CASSQQGPQGYIRELFF. In DNA, the CDR3 is TGCGCCAGCAGCCAGCAGGGGCCCCAGGGATACATCCGGGAGCTGTTTTTT.

This chain joins TRBV9 and TRBJ1-1; D ambiguous. CDR3 length: 18 residues. Trimming shortened V by 2 bases and J by 0 bases, and 20 bases separated the two germline ends. Germline loops: CDR1 SGDLS, CDR2 YYNGEE. CDR3 sequence reads: CASSVSEGASKMNTEAFF. The CDR3 coding sequence is TGTGCCAGCAGCGTCTCAGAAGGAGCAAGCAAAATGAACACTGAAGCTTTCTTT.

This clone was detected only once. V and J are TRBV2 and TRBJ2-3, with a weak D call TRBD1 (5 bases). Trimming took 7 bases from V and 6 from J, leaving 11 bases between them. The CDR3 has 12 residues. Looked up from germline, CDR1 is SNHLY and CDR2 is FYNNEI. The CDR3 reads CASTGPGDTQYF. The CDR3 DNA follows: TGTGCCAGCACTGGGCCAGGGGATACGCAGTATTTT.

This rearrangement joins TRBV7-2 to TRBJ2-7; 7 positions match TRBD1. V trimming: 3 bases; J trimming: 7 bases; junction bases outside the gene matches: 3. Germline V gives CDR1 SGHTA, CDR2 FQGNSA. The CDR3 totals 12 residues. CDR3 residues: CASSLTGREQYF. CDR3 coding DNA: TGTGCCAGCAGCTTGACAGGGAGAGAGCAGTACTTC.

This clone has just one count. The chain is built from TRBV5-8 and TRBJ2-5, with D tentatively TRBD1 (6 bases). The CDR3 contains 14 residues. V was clipped by 3 bases and J by 2 bases, with 11 bases between them. The germline gives CDR1 SGHTS, CDR2 YDEGEE. Written as DNA, the CDR3 is TGTGCCAGCAGCTATCAGGGGAATCAAGAGACCCAGTACTTC. Translation: CASSYQGNQETQYF.

The rearrangement uses TRBV25-1 and TRBJ2-1, with TRBD2 as a possible D gene (6 bases). From germline, CDR1 is MGHDK and CDR2 SYGVNS. V dropped 3 bases and J dropped 1 base, with 16 bases sitting between them. This CDR3 contains 17 residues. CDR3 protein: CASSDSLLAGSYNEQFF. The CDR3 DNA reads TGTGCCAGCAGTGACTCCCTTCTCGCGGGGTCCTACAATGAGCAGTTCTTC.

This chain connects TRBV6-6 to TRBJ1-5; 9 nucleotides agree with TRBD1. V was pared by 5 bases and J by 2 bases, with 4 bases of the junction left unmatched. In germline, CDR1 is MNHNY, CDR2 SVGAGI (reference sequence). This CDR3 has 15 amino acids. Here the CDR3 reads CASSTGTGRNQPQHF. The CDR3 DNA is TGTGCCAGCAGTACCGGGACAGGGCGCAATCAGCCCCAGCATTTT.

The V call is TRBV4-3, the J call TRBJ2-7; 7 bases agree with TRBD1. The V and J ends lost 0 bases and 5 bases, in that order; junction bases with no gene match: 13. In germline, CDR1 is LGHNA, CDR2 YSLEER. This CDR3 contains 17 residues. The CDR3 protein is CASSQDIATGEVHEQYF. The CDR3 nucleotides are TGCGCCAGCAGCCAAGATATCGCTACAGGGGAAGTACACGAGCAGTACTTC.

The chain combines TRBV5-5 with TRBJ1-6; the D is unclear. Between the trimmed V and J ends, which lost 2 bases and 5 bases, there was a span of 8 bases. Germline CDR1 reads SGHKS; CDR2 reads YYEKEE (reference sequence). The CDR3 length is 14 residues. This chain's CDR3 is CASSFGQNNSPLHF. Written as DNA, the CDR3 is TGTGCCAGCAGCTTTGGGCAGAATAATTCACCCCTCCACTTT. The full variable domain, completed using reference TRBV5-5 and TRBJ1-6, is DAGVTQSPTHLIKTRGQQVTLRCSPISGHKSVSWYQQVLGQGPQFIFQYYEKEERGRGNFPDRFSARQFPNYSSELNVNALLLGDSALYLCASSFGQNNSPLHFGNGTRLTVT.

The V call is TRBV6-5, the J call TRBJ1-1; D is unresolved. Germline V gives CDR1 MNHEY, CDR2 SVGAGI. Trimming took 0 bases from V and 4 from J, leaving 12 bases between them. This CDR3 has 15 residues. The CDR3 is CASSYSTRLGTEAFF. In DNA, the CDR3 is TGTGCCAGCAGTTACTCGACAAGGTTGGGCACTGAAGCTTTCTTT.

This clone was observed a few times. The gene calls are TRBV7-2 and TRBJ1-1; 9 bases are a match to TRBD1. Losses at the gene ends were 5 bases for V and 7 bases for J; bases not matched to a gene: 8. Germline CDR1 SGHTA, CDR2 FQGNSA. The CDR3 loop spans 14 amino acids. The CDR3 sequence: CASSAGQGGDEAFF. The CDR3 nucleotides are TGTGCCAGCAGCGCGGGACAGGGAGGAGATGAAGCTTTCTTT.

The chain recombines TRBV5-1 with TRBJ2-3; 9 bases fit TRBD2. The trim removed 0 bases at V and 4 bases at J, leaving 3 bases unmatched. There are 15 residues in the CDR3. The germline V gene has CDR1 SGHRS and CDR2 YFSETQ. Here the CDR3 DNA reads TGCGCCAGCAGCTTGGGCGGGGGGGCCCCAGATACGCAGTATTTT. Translated, it gives CASSLGGGAPDTQYF. The variable domain in full, completed from reference TRBV5-1 and TRBJ2-3, reads KAGVTQTPRYLIKTRGQQVTLSCSPISGHRSVSWYQQTPGQGLQFLFEYFSETQRNKGNFPGRFSGRQFSNSRSEMNVSTLELGDSALYLCASSLGGGAPDTQYFGPGTRLTVL.

The chain recombines TRBV11-2 with TRBJ1-1; D ambiguous. Germline V gives CDR1 SGHAT, CDR2 FQNNGV. Trimming shortened V by 1 base and J by 0 bases, and 15 bases separated the two germline ends. There are 17 residues in the CDR3. As DNA, the CDR3 is TGTGCCAGCAGCTTAGGCGCGGGCGGACTTATGAACACTGAAGCTTTCTTT. This codes for CASSLGAGGLMNTEAFF.